Each of the 8 T cell receptor beta chains below was sequenced from the same sample in a study of siplizumab effects on memory and regulatory T cells. Sequencing used immunoSEQ multiplex PCR; TCRdb keeps in-frame clones, though not all of them. In the table there are more than 85,000 clones, roughly 90% of which are singletons. The specimen was CD4+ T cells sorted from blood. These receptors were collected from a human donor in good health.

This chain joins TRBV5-1 and TRBJ1-2, with a tentative D call TRBD1 (5 bases). This CDR3 is 14 amino acids long. V lost 4 bases, J lost 0 bases, and 10 bases lay in between. CDR1 is SGHRS, CDR2 YFSETQ, per germline. CDR3 region: CASSPDRANYGYTF. The CDR3 DNA follows: TGCGCCAGCAGCCCAGACAGAGCTAACTATGGCTACACCTTC.

Comments on this clone: This likely comes from a read error, as the CDR3 has no conserved phenylalanine or tryptophan at its end. The DNA is omitted, as the CDR3 cannot be located on it reliably, and the CDR3 follows TCRdb's listing. This chain uses TRBV6-5 with TRBJ2-7; the listed D gene, TRBD2, was not tested against the DNA. The CDR3 is 12 amino acids in total, end residues counted. Germline CDR1 and CDR2: MNHEY and SVGAGI. CDR3 in amino acids: CASSETASMRLL.

This clone came up once. A read error may produce the germline difference seen at one junction end. This chain links TRBV15 with TRBJ2-1, with D perhaps TRBD1 (6 bases). Looked up from germline, CDR1 is LNHNV and CDR2 is YYDKDF (reference sequence). CDR3 size: 13 residues. This chain's CDR3 is CATRNLGQNEQFF. The CDR3 DNA is TGTGCCACCAGGAATCTGGGACAAAATGAACAGTTCTTC.

This chain connects TRBV6-1 to TRBJ1-5; TRBD1 might be the D (5 bases). Germline V gives CDR1 MNHNS, CDR2 SASEGT. Trimming removed 8 bases at V and 2 bases at J, with 13 bases between. This CDR3 has 14 amino acids. The CDR3 nucleotides read TGTGCCAGCCGGGGGGGATGGGGCAATCAGCCCCAGCATTTT. The encoded protein is CASRGGWGNQPQHF.

CDR3 nucleotides: TGTGCCAGCGGGAGGCCAGATACGCAGTATTTT. This gives the protein CASGRPDTQYF. The chain uses TRBV6-6 and TRBJ2-3; tentatively, D is TRBD2 (6 bases). The CDR3 has 11 residues. Trimming shortened V by 8 bases and J by 4 bases, and 7 bases separated the two germline ends. In germline, CDR1 is MNHNY, CDR2 SVGAGI (reference sequence).

The chain is built from TRBV25-1 and TRBJ1-2, with a weak D call TRBD1 (6 bases). From germline, CDR1 is MGHDK and CDR2 SYGVNS. V lost 4 bases, J lost 3 bases, and 18 bases lay in between. The length of the CDR3 is 16 residues. In DNA, the CDR3 is TGTGCCAGCAGTGTCCTTCTGGGGGGGGCAGACTATGGCTACACCTTC. Protein product: CASSVLLGGADYGYTF.

The genes are TRBV5-4 and TRBJ2-3, with D possibly TRBD1 on 5 matching bases. Trimming took 2 bases from V and 0 from J, leaving 16 bases between them. Per germline, CDR1 SGHNT and CDR2 YYREEE (reference sequence). CDR3 length equals 17 residues. The CDR3 nucleotides read TGTGCCAGCAGCTTAGGGGCTCCAGCGTTGAGCACAGATACGCAGTATTTT. This gives the protein CASSLGAPALSTDTQYF.

The rearrangement links TRBV19 to TRBJ1-2, with a weak D call TRBD1 (5 bases). CDR1 is LNHDA and CDR2 is SQIVND in the germline V gene (reference sequence). Deletions cut 3 bases from V and 4 bases from J, with 9 bases between. This CDR3 has 13 residues. CDR3 DNA sequence: TGTGCCAGTAGTATCCTAGGGGCCTATGGCTACACCTTC. Translating gives CASSILGAYGYTF.